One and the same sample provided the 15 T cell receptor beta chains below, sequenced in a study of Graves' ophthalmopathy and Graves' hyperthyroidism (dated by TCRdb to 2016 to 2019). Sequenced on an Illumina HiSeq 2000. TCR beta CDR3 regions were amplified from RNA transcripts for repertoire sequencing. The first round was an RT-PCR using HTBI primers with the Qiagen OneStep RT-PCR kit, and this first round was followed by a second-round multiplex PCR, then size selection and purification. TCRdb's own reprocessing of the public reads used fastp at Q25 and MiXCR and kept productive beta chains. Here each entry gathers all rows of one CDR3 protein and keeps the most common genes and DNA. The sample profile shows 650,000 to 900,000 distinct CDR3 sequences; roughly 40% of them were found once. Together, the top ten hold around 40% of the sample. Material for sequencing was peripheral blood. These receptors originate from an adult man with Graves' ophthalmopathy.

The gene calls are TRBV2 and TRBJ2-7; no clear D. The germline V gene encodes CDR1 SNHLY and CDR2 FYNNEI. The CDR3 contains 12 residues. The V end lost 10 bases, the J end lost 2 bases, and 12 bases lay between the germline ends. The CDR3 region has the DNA TGTGCCACAGCTAGGGTAACCTACGAGCAGTACTTC. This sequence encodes CATARVTYEQYF.

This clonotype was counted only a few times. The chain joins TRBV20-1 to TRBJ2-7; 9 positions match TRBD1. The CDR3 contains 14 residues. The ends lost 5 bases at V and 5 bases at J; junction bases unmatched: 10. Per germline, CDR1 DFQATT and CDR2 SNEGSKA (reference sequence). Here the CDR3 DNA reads TGCAGTGCTTCAGACAGGGGGTCGGTTAACGAGCAGTACTTC. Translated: CSASDRGSVNEQYF.

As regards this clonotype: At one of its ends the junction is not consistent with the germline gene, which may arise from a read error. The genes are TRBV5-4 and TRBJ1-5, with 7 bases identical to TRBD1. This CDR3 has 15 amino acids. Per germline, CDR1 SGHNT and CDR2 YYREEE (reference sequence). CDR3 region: CASSQDEDRLQPQHF. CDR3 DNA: TGCGCCAGCAGCCAAGATGAGGACAGGTTACAGCCCCAGCATTTT. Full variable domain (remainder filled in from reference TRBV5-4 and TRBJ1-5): ETGVTQSPTHLIKTRGQQVTLRCSSQSGHNTVSWYQQALGQGPQFIFQYYREEENGRGNFPPRFSGLQFPNYSSELNVNALELDDSALYLCASSQDEDRLQPQHFGDGTRLSIL.

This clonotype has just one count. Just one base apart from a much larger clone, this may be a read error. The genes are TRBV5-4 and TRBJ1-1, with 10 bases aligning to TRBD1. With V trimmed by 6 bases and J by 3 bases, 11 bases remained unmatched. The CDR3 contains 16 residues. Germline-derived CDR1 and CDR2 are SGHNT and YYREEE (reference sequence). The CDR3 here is CASTETGGAYDTEAFF. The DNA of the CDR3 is TGTGCCAGCACCGAGACAGGGGGCGCATATGACACTGAAGCTTTCTTT. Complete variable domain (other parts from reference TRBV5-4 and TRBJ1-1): ETGVTQSPTHLIKTRGQQVTLRCSSQSGHNTVSWYQQALGQGPQFIFQYYREEENGRGNFPPRFSGLQFPNYSSELNVNALELDDSALYLCASTETGGAYDTEAFFGQGTRLTVV.

CDR3 bases: TGTGCCAGTAAAAGGAACGGGACACCTAAAGAGACCCAGTACTTC. The encoded protein is CASKRNGTPKETQYF. The chain employs TRBV19 and TRBJ2-5; D might be TRBD1 (6 bases). V shed 7 bases and J shed 3 bases, with 18 bases lying between them. The CDR3 consists of 15 residues. The germline CDR1 and CDR2 sequences are LNHDA and SQIVND (reference sequence).

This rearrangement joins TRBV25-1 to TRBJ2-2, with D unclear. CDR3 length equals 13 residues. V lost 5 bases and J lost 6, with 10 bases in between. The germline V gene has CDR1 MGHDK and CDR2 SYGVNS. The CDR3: CASSIIGSGELFF. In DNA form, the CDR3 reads TGTGCCAGCAGTATAATAGGGTCCGGGGAGCTGTTTTTT. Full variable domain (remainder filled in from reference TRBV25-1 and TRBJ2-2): EADIYQTPRYLVIGTGKKITLECSQTMGHDKMYWYQQDPGMELHLIHYSYGVNSTEKGDLSSESTVSRIRTEHFPLTLESARPSHTSQYLCASSIIGSGELFFGEGSRLTVL.

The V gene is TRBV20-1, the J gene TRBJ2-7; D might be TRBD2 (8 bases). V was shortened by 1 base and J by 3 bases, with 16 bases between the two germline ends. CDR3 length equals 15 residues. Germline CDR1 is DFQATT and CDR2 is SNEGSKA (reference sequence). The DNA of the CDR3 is TGCAGTGCTAGAGTTAGCGGGGCAGGGGGCTACGAGCAGTACTTC. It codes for CSARVSGAGGYEQYF.

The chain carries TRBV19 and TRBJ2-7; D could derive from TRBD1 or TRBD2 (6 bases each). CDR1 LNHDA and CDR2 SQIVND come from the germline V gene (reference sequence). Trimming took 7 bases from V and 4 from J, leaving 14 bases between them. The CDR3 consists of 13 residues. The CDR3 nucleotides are TGTGCCAGTACCATCGGGGGCGGGTACGAGCAGTACTTC. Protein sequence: CASTIGGGYEQYF.

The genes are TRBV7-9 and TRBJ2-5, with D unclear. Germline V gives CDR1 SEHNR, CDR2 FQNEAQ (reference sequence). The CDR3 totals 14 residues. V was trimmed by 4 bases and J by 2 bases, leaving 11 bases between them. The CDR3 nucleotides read TGTGCCAGCAGCTCGTTCGATGAGCAAGAGACCCAGTACTTC. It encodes CASSSFDEQETQYF.

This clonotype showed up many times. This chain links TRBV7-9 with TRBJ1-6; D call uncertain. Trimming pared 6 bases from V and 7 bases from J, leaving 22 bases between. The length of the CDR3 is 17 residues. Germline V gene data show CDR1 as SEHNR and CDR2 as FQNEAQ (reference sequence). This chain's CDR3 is CASRANTADSRNSPLHF. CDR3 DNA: TGTGCCAGCAGGGCTAATACGGCGGATTCGAGGAATTCACCCCTCCACTTT.

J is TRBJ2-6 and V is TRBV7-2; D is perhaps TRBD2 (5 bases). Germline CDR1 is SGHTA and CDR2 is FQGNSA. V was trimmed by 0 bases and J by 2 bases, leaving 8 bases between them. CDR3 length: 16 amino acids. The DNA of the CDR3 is TGTGCCAGCAGCTTAGCGGGAGCTACTGGGGCCAACGTCCTGACTTTC. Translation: CASSLAGATGANVLTF. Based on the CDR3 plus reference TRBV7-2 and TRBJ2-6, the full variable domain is GAGVSQSPSNKVTEKGKDVELRCDPISGHTALYWYRQSLGQGLEFLIYFQGNSAPDKSGLPSDRFSAERTGGSVSTLTIQRTQQEDSAVYLCASSLAGATGANVLTFGAGSRLTVL.

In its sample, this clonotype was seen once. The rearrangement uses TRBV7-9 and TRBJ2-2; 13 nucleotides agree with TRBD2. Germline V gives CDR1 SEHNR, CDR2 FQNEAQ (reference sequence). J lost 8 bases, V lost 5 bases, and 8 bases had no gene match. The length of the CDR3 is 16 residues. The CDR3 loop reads CASSPGLAGSFGELFF. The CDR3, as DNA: TGTGCCAGCAGCCCGGGACTAGCGGGGTCCTTTGGGGAGCTGTTTTTT.

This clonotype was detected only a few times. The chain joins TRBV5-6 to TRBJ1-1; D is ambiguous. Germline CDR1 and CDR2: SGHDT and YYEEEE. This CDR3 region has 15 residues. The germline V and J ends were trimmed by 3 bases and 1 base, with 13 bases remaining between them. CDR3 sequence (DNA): TGTGCCAGCAGCTCCGGGGTTTGGCGGAACACTGAAGCTTTCTTT. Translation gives CASSSGVWRNTEAFF.

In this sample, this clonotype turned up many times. DNA of the CDR3: TGCAGCGTTGCGGAGGGGTACGAAGCTTTCTTT. As protein: CSVAEGYEAFF. The V and J genes are TRBV29-1 and TRBJ1-1; maybe TRBD1 (5 bases). CDR3 length: 11 residues. Germline loops: CDR1 SQVTM, CDR2 ANQGSEA. V lost 4 bases, J lost 8 bases, and 11 bases lay in between.

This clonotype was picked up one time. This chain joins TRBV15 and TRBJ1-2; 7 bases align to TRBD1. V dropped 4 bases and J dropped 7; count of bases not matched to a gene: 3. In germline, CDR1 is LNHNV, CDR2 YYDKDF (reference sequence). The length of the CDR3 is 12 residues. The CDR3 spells CATSIYRGGYTF. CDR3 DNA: TGTGCCACCAGCATATACAGGGGTGGCTACACCTTC.